The present entry profiles one T cell receptor (beta chain) with its context. The antigen is unknown. The sample is drawn from a study of shared clonotypes between healthy human individuals. Study-level points and caveats: Of the naive CD4 clonotypes, about 5.4% were shared across a handful of donors. Generation of non-shared clonotypes was less probable than generation of clonotypes shared by all four donors. The rarefaction results pointed to incomplete sorted-subset sequencing despite large depth.

In the source study's methods: Junction-only sequences without quality scores were provided by ImmunoSEQ, so filtering was different. The data were produced by immunoSEQ multiplex PCR, yet TCRdb's version contains in-frame clones alone and is incomplete. V and J calls and clone size are those listed in that table; D and trimming were worked out from the DNA. The sample lists around 600,000 clones, less than 98% occurring once. This CDR3 is built from 15 residues. V gave up 3 bases and J gave up 8 bases, with 16 bases separating them. Germline CDR1 reads SGHTA; CDR2 reads FQGNSA. The chain joins TRBV7-2 to TRBJ2-2, with a possible D match to TRBD2 (5 bases). The TCR was taken from a woman aged 25 to 45 in good health. The sample was naive CD4+ T cells sorted from blood. Indicated subset: CD45RA+ positively selected. Here the CDR3 DNA reads TGTGCCAGCAGCTTTACGGGGAGCCTTGTAGGGGAGCTGTTTTTT. It encodes CASSFTGSLVGELFF.